This T cell receptor (beta chain) stems from a study of radiation and T cells in renal cell carcinoma. Time point indicated: blood 4 weeks post-SBRT, at nephrectomy. The treatment is: 15 Gy SBRT to primary tumor, nephrectomy 4 weeks later. Blood was sampled at baseline, 2 weeks and 4 weeks after SBRT. Sequenced by immunoSEQ multiplex PCR; TCRdb stores in-frame clones only, minus some. The top ten clones hold 7.2% of a sample with about 100,000 clones, 84% of them seen once. The specimen was blood, collected from a patient whose treatment included radiotherapy and nephrectomy. This sequence originates from a man aged 60-69 years with renal cell carcinoma.

The CDR3 DNA follows: TGTGCCAGCAGCTTTACTCGGGACAGGGGTGGGTTTGAAGCTTTCTTT. It translates to CASSFTRDRGGFEAFF. The rearrangement links TRBV13 to TRBJ1-1, with TRBD1 identical over 10 bases. V gave up 3 bases and J gave up 7 bases; unmatched junction bases: 11. The CDR3 spans 16 residues. Germline loops: CDR1 PRHDT, CDR2 FYEKMQ (reference sequence).